This T cell receptor (beta chain) was found in a study of regulatory T cells in long-lasting Graves disease. Broader study findings: TCR diversity was lower in persistent Graves' patients (versus newly diagnosed ones).

To make TCR beta libraries, researchers used iRepertoire HTBI primers and Arm-PCR of CDR3 regions. TCRdb fed the multiplex PCR reads into MiXCR, producing one record per CDR3 protein. The sample lists a few hundred thousand distinct CDR3 sequences, about 21% occurring once. Trimming removed 0 bases from V and 4 bases from J, with 9 bases in between. The length of the CDR3 is 14 residues. Looked up from germline, CDR1 is SGHRS and CDR2 is YFSETQ. Note on this clonotype: Its antigen is not identified.

Time point in this sample: persistent/refractory GD, antithyroid drugs over 5 years with positive TRAb. From PBMCs, RNA was extracted and then used to make the TCR library. All patients originated from an endocrinology department located in Xi'an, China. Here the sequenced sample was peripheral blood mononuclear cells (PBMCs), taken when the disease was refractory, from a patient treated with antithyroid drugs. The chain carries TRBV5-1 and TRBJ2-3; D gene ambiguous. This sequence originates from a female donor with Graves disease. This CDR3 reads CASSLEGSADTQYF. The DNA of the CDR3 is TGCGCCAGCAGCTTGGAAGGTTCCGCAGATACGCAGTATTTT.